The source of this T cell receptor beta chain is a study of beta chain features in type 1 diabetes. V dropped 6 bases and J dropped 2 bases, with 13 bases sitting between them. This CDR3 is 14 amino acids long. In germline, CDR1 is ENHRY, CDR2 SYGVKD. Findings and caveats of the study: Researchers report that Type 1 diabetes patients had moderately but significantly shorter TCRB CDR3s across all four CD4+ subsets. Type 1 diabetes patients had VDJ junctions that carried fewer insertions and more deletions.

Since all of the isolated RNA was reverse transcribed, expressed TCRB transcripts were what got sequenced. Regulatory, naive and central memory T cell samples averaged around 3.6 million reads. Libraries were prepared by immunoSEQ multiplex PCR; TCRdb keeps only in-frame clonotypes and omits some of them. The sample gives about 150,000 clones, over 6% of which show up once; approximately 0.5% is in the top ten. This clone was recorded a few times. The antigen remains undetermined. The chain carries TRBV10-3 and TRBJ2-5, with a possible D match to TRBD2 (6 bases). The sequenced material came from central memory CD4+ T cells from blood. The sequence was collected from a man aged 18-30 years with type 1 diabetes. The CDR3 spells CAISAGSEQETQYF. The CDR3 nucleotides read TGTGCCATCAGCGCGGGGAGCGAGCAAGAGACCCAGTACTTC.